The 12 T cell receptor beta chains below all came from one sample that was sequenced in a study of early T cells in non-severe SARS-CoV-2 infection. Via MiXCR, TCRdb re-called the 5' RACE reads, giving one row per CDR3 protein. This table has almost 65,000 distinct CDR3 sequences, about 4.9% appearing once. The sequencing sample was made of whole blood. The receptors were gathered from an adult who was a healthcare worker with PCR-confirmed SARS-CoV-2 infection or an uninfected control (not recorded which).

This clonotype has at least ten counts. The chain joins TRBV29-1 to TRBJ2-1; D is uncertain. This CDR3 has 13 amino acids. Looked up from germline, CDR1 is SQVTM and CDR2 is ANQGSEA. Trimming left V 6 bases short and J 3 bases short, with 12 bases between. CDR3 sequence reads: CSVERTDYNEQFF. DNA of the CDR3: TGCAGCGTGGAGAGAACTGACTACAATGAGCAGTTCTTC.

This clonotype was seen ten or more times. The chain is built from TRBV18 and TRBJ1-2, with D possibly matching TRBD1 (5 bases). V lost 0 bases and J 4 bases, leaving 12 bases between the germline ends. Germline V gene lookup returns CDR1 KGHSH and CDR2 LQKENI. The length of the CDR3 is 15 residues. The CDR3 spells CASSPPGTPAYGYTF. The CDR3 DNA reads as TGTGCCAGCTCACCACCGGGGACGCCGGCCTATGGCTACACCTTC. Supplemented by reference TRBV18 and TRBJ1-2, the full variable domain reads NAGVMQNPRHLVRRRGQEARLRCSPMKGHSHVYWYRQLPEEGLKFMVYLQKENIIDESGMPKERFSAEFPKEGPSILRIQQVVRGDSAAYFCASSPPGTPAYGYTFGSGTRLTVV.

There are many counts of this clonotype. CDR3 nucleotides: TGTGCCAGCAGTACACCAAGGGGGAGCTCTGGGGCCAACGTCCTGACTTTC. Amino acids: CASSTPRGSSGANVLTF. The genes are TRBV5-4 and TRBJ2-6, with D perhaps TRBD1 (6 bases). The length of the CDR3 is 17 residues. V was cut by 5 bases and J by 0 bases, with 15 bases left in between. Germline CDR1 reads SGHNT; CDR2 reads YYREEE (reference sequence).

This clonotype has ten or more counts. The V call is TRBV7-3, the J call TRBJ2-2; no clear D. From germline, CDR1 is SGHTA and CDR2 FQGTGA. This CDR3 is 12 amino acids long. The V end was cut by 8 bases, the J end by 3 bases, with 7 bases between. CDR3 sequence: CASGSYTGELFF. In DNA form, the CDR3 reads TGTGCCAGCGGCTCGTACACCGGGGAGCTGTTTTTT. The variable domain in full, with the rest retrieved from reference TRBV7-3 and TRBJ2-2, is GAGVSQTPSNKVTEKGKYVELRCDPISGHTALYWYRQSLGQGPEFLIYFQGTGAADDSGLPNDRFFAVRPEGSVSTLKIQRTERGDSAVYLCASGSYTGELFFGEGSRLTVL.

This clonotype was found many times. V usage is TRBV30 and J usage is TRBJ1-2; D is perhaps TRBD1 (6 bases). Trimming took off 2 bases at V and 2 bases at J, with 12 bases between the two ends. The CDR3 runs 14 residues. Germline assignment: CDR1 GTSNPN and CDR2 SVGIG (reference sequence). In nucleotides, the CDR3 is TGTGCCTGGAGTCGTGACAGGAACAACTATGGCTACACCTTC. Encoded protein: CAWSRDRNNYGYTF.

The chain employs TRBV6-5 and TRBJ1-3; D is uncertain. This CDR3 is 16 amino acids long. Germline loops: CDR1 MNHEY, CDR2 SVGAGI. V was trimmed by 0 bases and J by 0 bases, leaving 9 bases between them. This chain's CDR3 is CASSYSKRFSGNTIYF. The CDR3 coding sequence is TGTGCCAGCAGTTACTCGAAGCGGTTCTCTGGAAACACCATATATTTT.

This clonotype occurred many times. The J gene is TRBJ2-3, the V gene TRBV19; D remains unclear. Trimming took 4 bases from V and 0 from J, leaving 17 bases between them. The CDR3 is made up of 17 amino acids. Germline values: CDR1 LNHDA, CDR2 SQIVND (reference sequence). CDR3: CASSSGVRSSSTDTQYF. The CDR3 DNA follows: TGTGCCAGTAGTAGTGGGGTAAGGAGTTCTAGCACAGATACGCAGTATTTT.

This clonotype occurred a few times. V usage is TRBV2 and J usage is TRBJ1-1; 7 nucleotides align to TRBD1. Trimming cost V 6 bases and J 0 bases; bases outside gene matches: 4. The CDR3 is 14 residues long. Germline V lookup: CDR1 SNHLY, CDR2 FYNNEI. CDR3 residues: CASRGQRVNTEAFF. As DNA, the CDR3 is TGTGCCAGCAGGGGACAGCGTGTGAACACTGAAGCTTTCTTT.

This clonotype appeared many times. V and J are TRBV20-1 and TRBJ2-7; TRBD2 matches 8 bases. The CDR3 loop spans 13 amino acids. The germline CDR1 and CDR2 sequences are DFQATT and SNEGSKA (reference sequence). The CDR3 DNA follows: TGCAGCGCCGGCTCGCGGGGGGCCAACGAGCAGTACTTC. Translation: CSAGSRGANEQYF.

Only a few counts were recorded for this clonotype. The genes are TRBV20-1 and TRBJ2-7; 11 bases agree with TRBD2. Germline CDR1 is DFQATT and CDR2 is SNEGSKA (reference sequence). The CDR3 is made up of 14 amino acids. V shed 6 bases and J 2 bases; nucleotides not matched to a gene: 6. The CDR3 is CSAGGTSGTYEQYF. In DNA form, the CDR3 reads TGCAGTGCCGGCGGGACTAGCGGAACCTACGAGCAGTACTTC.

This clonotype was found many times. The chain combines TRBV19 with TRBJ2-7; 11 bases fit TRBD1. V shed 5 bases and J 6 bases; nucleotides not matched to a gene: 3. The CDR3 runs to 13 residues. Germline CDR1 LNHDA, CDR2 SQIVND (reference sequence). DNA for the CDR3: TGTGCCAGTAGTCCCGGGACAGGGGGCGAGCAGTACTTC. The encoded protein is CASSPGTGGEQYF.

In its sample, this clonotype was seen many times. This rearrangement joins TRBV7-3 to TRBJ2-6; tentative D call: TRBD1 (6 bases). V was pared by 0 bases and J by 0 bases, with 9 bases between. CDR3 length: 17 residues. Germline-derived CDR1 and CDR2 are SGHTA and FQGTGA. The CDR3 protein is CASSLTGGRSGANVLTF. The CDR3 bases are TGTGCCAGCAGCTTAACAGGGGGACGCTCTGGGGCCAACGTCCTGACTTTC.